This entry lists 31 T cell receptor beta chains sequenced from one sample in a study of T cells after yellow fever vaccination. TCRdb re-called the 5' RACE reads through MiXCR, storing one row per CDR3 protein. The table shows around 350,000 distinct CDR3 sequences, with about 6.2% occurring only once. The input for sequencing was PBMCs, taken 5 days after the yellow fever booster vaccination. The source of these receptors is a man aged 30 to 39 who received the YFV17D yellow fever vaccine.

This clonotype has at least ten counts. The CDR3: CASSSGGGYGYTF. In DNA, the CDR3 is TGTGCCAGCAGTTCAGGGGGCGGGTATGGCTACACCTTC. The J gene is TRBJ1-2, the V gene TRBV12-3 or TRBV12-4; 8 nucleotides match TRBD1. The trim removed 4 bases at V and 5 bases at J, leaving 3 bases unmatched. This CDR3 contains 13 residues.

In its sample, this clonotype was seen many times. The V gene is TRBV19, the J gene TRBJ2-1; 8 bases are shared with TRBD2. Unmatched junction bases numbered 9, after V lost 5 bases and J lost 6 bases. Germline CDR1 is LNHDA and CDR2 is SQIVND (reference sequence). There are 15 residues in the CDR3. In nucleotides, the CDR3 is TGTGCCAGTAGTCCTACTAGCGGACGTCCCAATGAGCAGTTCTTC. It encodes CASSPTSGRPNEQFF.

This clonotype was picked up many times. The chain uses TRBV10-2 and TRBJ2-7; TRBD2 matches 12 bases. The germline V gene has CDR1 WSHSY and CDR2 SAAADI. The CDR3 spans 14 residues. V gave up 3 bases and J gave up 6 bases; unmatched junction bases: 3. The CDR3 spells CASSDGLAGSEQYF. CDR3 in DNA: TGCGCCAGCAGTGACGGACTAGCGGGAAGCGAGCAGTACTTC.

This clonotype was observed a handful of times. The CDR3 DNA sequence: TGTGCCAGCAGCACCCCCGGGCCTGAGCAGTACTTC. Protein: CASSTPGPEQYF. The V and J genes are TRBV7-9 and TRBJ2-7; D unclear. The CDR3 is made up of 12 amino acids. Trimming removed 5 bases from V and 7 bases from J, with 12 bases in between. CDR1 SEHNR and CDR2 FQNEAQ come from the germline V gene (reference sequence).

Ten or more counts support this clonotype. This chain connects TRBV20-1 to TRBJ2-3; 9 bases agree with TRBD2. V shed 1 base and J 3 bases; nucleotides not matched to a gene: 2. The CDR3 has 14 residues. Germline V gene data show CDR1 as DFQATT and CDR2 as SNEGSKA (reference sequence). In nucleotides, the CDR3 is TGCAGTGCTAGAGTAGCGGGAGTTACAGATACGCAGTATTTT. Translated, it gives CSARVAGVTDTQYF.

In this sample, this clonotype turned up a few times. CDR3 residues: CSARDTGTSGSTDTQYF. The CDR3 DNA sequence: TGCAGTGCTAGAGATACCGGGACTAGCGGTAGCACAGATACGCAGTATTTT. The chain has TRBV20-1 and TRBJ2-3; TRBD2 aligns across 11 bases. V shed 0 bases and J 0 bases; nucleotides not matched to a gene: 5. CDR1 DFQATT and CDR2 SNEGSKA come from the germline V gene (reference sequence). The CDR3 loop spans 17 amino acids.

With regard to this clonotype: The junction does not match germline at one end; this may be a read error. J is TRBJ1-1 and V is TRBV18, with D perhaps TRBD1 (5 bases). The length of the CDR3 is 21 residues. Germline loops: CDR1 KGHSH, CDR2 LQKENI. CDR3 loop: CASSSPHEGQVVTPDHTEAFF. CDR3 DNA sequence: TGTGCCAGCTCATCACCACACGAGGGGCAGGTCGTAACACCGGATCACACTGAAGCTTTCTTT.

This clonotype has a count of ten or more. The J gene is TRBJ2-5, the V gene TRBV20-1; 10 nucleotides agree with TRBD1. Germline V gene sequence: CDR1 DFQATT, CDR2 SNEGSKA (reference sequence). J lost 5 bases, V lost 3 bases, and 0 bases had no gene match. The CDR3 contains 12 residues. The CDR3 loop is CSARDRGETQYF. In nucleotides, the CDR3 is TGCAGTGCTAGGGACAGGGGGGAGACCCAGTACTTC.

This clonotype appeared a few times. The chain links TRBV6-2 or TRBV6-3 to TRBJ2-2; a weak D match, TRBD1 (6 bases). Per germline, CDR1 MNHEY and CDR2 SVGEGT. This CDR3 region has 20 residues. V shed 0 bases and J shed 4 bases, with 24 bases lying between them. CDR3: CASSYSSLGQLVIGTGELFF. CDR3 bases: TGTGCCAGCAGTTACTCGAGTCTTGGACAGTTAGTCATAGGCACCGGGGAGCTGTTTTTT.

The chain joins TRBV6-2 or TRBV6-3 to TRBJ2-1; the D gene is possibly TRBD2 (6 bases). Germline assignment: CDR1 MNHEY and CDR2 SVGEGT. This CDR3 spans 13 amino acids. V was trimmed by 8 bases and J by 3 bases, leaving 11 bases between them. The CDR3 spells CASVRDFYNEQFF. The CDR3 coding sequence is TGTGCCAGCGTCCGGGACTTCTACAATGAGCAGTTCTTC.

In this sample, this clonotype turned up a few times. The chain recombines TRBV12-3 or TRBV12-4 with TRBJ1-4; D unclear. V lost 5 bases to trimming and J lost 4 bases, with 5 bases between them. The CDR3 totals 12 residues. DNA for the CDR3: TGTGCCAGCAGTCGATATAATGAAAAACTGTTTTTT. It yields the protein CASSRYNEKLFF.

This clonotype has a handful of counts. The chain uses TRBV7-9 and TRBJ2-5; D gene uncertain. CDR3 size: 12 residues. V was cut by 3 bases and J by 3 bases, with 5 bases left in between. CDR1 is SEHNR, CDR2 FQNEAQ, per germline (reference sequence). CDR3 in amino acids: CASSFHEETQYF. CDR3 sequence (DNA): TGTGCCAGCAGCTTCCACGAAGAGACCCAGTACTTC.

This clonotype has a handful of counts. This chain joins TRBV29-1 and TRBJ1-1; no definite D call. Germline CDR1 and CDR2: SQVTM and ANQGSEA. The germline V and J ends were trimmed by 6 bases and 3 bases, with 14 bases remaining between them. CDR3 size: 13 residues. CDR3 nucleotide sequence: TGCAGCGTGGCATTTTGGTCGGACACTGAAGCTTTCTTT. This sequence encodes CSVAFWSDTEAFF. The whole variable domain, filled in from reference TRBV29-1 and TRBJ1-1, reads SAVISQKPSRDICQRGTSLTIQCQVDSQVTMMFWYRQQPGQSLTLIATANQGSEATYESGFVIDKFPISRPNLTFSTLTVSNMSPEDSSIYLCSVAFWSDTEAFFGQGTRLTVV.

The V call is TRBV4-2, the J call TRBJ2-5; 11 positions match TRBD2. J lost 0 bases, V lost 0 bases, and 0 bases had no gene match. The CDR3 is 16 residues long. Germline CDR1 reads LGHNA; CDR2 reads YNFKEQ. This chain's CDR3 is CASSQEGLADQETQYF. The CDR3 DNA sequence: TGTGCCAGCAGCCAAGAGGGACTAGCGGACCAAGAGACCCAGTACTTC.

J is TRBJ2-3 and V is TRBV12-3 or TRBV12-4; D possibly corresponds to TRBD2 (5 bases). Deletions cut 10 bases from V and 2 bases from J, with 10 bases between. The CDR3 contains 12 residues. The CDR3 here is CATSGTTDTQYF. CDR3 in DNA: TGTGCCACCTCGGGAACCACAGATACGCAGTATTTT.

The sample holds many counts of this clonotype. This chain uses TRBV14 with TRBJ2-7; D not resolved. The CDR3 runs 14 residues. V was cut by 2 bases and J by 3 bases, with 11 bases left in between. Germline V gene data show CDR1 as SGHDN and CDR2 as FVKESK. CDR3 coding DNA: TGTGCCAGCAGCCAATTGCTTACTGGCTACGAGCAGTACTTC. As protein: CASSQLLTGYEQYF.

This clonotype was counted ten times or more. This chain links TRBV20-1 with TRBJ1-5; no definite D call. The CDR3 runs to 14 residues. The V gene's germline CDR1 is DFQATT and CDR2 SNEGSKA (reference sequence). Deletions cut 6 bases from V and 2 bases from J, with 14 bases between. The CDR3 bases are TGCAGTGCCCGCGCCCCGGCGGGCAATCAGCCCCAGCATTTT. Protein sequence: CSARAPAGNQPQHF.

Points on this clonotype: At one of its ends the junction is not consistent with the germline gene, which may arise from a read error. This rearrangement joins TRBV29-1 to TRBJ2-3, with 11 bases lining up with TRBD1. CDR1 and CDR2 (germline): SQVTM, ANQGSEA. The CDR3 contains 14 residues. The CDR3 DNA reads TGCAGCGTTGAGGGACAGGGGGAGGCAGATACGAAGTATTTT. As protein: CSVEGQGEADTKYF.

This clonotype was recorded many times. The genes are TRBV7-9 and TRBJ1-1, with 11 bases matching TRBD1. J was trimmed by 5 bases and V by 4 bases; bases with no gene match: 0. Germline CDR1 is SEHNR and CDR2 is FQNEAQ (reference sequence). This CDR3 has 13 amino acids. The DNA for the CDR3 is TGTGCCAGCAGCTGGGACAGGGGGACTGAAGCTTTCTTT. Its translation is CASSWDRGTEAFF.

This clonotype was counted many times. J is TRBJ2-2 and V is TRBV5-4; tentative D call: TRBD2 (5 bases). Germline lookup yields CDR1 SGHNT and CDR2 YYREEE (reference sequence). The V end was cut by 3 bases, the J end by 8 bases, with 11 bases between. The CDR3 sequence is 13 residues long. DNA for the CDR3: TGTGCCAGCAGCTCCGAGGGTTCTGGGGAGCTGTTTTTT. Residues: CASSSEGSGELFF.

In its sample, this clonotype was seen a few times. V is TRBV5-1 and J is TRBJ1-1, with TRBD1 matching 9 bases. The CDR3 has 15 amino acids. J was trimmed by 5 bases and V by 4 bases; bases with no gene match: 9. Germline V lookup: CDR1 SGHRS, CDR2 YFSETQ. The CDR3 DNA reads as TGCGCCAGCAGCCCCGGAGACAGGGGGATTACTGAAGCTTTCTTT. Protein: CASSPGDRGITEAFF. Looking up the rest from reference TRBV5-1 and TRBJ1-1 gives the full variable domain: KAGVTQTPRYLIKTRGQQVTLSCSPISGHRSVSWYQQTPGQGLQFLFEYFSETQRNKGNFPGRFSGRQFSNSRSEMNVSTLELGDSALYLCASSPGDRGITEAFFGQGTRLTVV.

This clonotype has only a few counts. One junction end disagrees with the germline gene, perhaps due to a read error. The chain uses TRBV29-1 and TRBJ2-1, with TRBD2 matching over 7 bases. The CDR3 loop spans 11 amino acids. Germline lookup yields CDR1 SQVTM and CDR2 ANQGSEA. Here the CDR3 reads CSVITGLLVVF. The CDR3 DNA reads TGCAGCGTCATCACGGGACTACTAGTCGTCTTC.

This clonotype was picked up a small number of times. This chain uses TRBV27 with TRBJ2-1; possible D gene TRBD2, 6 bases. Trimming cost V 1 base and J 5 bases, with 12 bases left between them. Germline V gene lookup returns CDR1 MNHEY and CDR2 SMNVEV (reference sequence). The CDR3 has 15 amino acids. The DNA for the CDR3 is TGTGCCAGCAGTTTATTAGCAGCGGGCCACAATGAGCAGTTCTTC. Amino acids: CASSLLAAGHNEQFF.

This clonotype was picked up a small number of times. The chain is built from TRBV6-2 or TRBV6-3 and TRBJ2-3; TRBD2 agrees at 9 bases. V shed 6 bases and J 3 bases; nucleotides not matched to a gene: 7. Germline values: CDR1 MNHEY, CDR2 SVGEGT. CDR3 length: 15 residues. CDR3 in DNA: TGTGCCAGCAGACCTCTAGCGGGGCCGACAGATACGCAGTATTTT. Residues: CASRPLAGPTDTQYF.

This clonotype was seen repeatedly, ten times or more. The CDR3 bases are TGTGCCAGCAACCAACTAGCGCGGAGAGGGAACGAGCAGTACTTC. It is translated as CASNQLARRGNEQYF. This chain uses TRBV28 with TRBJ2-7; 7 bases agree with TRBD2. The J segment lost 5 bases and the V segment lost 7 bases, leaving 14 bases of the junction unmatched. The CDR3 extends over 15 amino acids. CDR1 is MDHEN and CDR2 is SYDVKM in the germline V gene.

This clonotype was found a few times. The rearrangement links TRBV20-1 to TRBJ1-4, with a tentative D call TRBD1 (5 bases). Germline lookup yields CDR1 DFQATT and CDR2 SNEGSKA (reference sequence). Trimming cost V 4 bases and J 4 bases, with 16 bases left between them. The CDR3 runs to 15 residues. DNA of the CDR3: TGCAGTGCTACCGATCTACTGCAGGGTAATGAAAAACTGTTTTTT. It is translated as CSATDLLQGNEKLFF.

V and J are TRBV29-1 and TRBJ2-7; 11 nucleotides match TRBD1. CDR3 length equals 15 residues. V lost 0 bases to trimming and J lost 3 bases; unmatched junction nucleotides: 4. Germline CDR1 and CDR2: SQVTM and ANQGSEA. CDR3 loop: CSVEDRGQGGYEQYF. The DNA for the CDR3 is TGCAGCGTTGAAGATCGGGGACAGGGGGGCTACGAGCAGTACTTC.

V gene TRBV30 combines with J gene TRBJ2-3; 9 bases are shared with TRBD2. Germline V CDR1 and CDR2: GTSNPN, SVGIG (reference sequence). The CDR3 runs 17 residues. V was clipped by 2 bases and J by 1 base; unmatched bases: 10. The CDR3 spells CAWSISRTSARTDTQYF. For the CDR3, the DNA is TGTGCCTGGAGTATCTCCCGGACTAGCGCTCGCACAGATACGCAGTATTTT.

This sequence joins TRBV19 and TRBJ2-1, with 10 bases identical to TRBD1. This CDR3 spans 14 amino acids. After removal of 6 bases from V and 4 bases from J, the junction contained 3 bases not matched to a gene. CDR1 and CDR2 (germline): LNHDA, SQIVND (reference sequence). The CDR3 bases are TGTGCCAGTAGGCGGGACAGGGGTTACAATGAGCAGTTCTTC. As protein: CASRRDRGYNEQFF. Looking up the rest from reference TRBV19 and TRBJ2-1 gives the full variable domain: DGGITQSPKYLFRKEGQNVTLSCEQNLNHDAMYWYRQDPGQGLRLIYYSQIVNDFQKGDIAEGYSVSREKKESFPLTVTSAQKNPTAFYLCASRRDRGYNEQFFGPGTRLTVL.

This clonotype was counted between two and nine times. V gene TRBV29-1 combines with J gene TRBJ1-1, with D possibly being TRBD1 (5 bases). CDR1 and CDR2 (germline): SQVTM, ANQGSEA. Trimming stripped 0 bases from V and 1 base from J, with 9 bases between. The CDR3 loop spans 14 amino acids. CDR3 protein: CSVEEGTENTEAFF. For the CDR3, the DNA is TGCAGCGTTGAAGAAGGGACCGAGAACACTGAAGCTTTCTTT.

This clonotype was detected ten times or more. CDR3 DNA: TGTGCCAGCAGCTCGGGGACTAGCAGCACAGATACGCAGTATTTT. It codes for CASSSGTSSTDTQYF. The genes are TRBV7-2 and TRBJ2-3, with 9 bases that match TRBD2. The CDR3 has 15 residues. The V and J ends lost 4 bases and 0 bases, in that order; junction bases with no gene match: 2. Germline loops: CDR1 SGHTA, CDR2 FQGNSA.